This T cell receptor beta chain was recorded in a study of blood T cell repertoires in COVID-19. Profiled with immunoSEQ multiplex PCR; TCRdb holds only in-frame clones, not every one. The table records some 200,000 clones, approximately 84% of them present only once. The sequenced sample was peripheral blood. This receptor was taken from a human donor with acute or convalescent COVID-19. The donor label of this sample is uncertain.

CDR3 bases: TGTGCCAGCAGCTTAGAGGGGGGAAAGTCCACTAATGAAAAACTGTTTTTT. It translates to CASSLEGGKSTNEKLFF. The chain couples TRBV11-2 to TRBJ1-4; perhaps TRBD1 as D (5 bases). This CDR3 has 17 residues. Trimming cost V 0 bases and J 2 bases, with 13 bases left between them. Germline V CDR1 and CDR2: SGHAT, FQNNGV.